A selection of T cell receptor beta chains follows, all from one sample in a study of blood T cell repertoires in COVID-19. The data were produced by immunoSEQ multiplex PCR, yet TCRdb's version contains in-frame clones alone and is incomplete. The table has 110,000 to 150,000 clones, about 90% seen once; the top ten hold approximately 10%. The specimen sequenced was PBMCs or T cells enriched from blood (not recorded which). Receptor source: a man aged 55 to 70 who had recovered from COVID-19. Both conserved end residues are part of each CDR3. A D gene is named only where the DNA matches it firmly. For some rows the clone size is stated as once, few or many, or as a class when expanded; others skip it.

J gene: TRBJ1-1
clone size: NA
D gene: TRBD1
V gene: TRBV14
CDR3 DNA: TGTGCCAGCAGCCACTATAGGACAGGGGAGTTCGCTGAAGCTTTCTTT
CDR3 protein: CASSHYRTGEFAEAFF

J gene: TRBJ2-7
clone size: NA
D gene: NA
V gene: TRBV7-9
CDR3 DNA: TGTGCCAGCAGCTTAGATCCCGGGACGGGGGACCACGAGCAGTACTTC
CDR3 protein: CASSLDPGTGDHEQYF

J gene: TRBJ2-3
clone size: NA
D gene: NA
V gene: TRBV18
CDR3 DNA: TGTGCCAGCTCACTACCGGGACGCGGGGCTAGCACAGATACGCAGTATTTT
CDR3 protein: CASSLPGRGASTDTQYF

J gene: TRBJ2-1
clone size: NA
D gene: TRBD2
V gene: TRBV5-5
CDR3 DNA: TGTGCCAGCAGCACCGTAGCGGGCCGACTCTACAATGAGCAGTTCTTC
CDR3 protein: CASSTVAGRLYNEQFF

J gene: TRBJ2-3
clone size: NA
D gene: NA
V gene: TRBV23-1
CDR3 DNA: TGCGCCAGCATGGCGGGACGACTATTTAAAACGCAGTATTTT
CDR3 protein: CASMAGRLFKTQYF

J gene: TRBJ1-5
clone size: once
D gene: TRBD1
V gene: TRBV6-5
CDR3 DNA: TGTGCCAGCAGGCTACTGACAGGGAATCAGCCCCAGCATTTT
CDR3 protein: CASRLLTGNQPQHF

J gene: TRBJ2-3
clone size: once
D gene: TRBD2
V gene: TRBV29-1
CDR3 DNA: TGCAGCGCTGCCGGGACTAGCGGACCCACAGATACGCAGTATTTT
CDR3 protein: CSAAGTSGPTDTQYF

J gene: TRBJ1-1
clone size: NA
D gene: TRBD1
V gene: TRBV6-5
CDR3 DNA: TGTGCCAGCCGACAGGGGGCGAACACTGAAGCTTTCTTT
CDR3 protein: CASRQGANTEAFF

J gene: TRBJ2-7
clone size: NA
D gene: NA
V gene: TRBV3-1/TRBV3-2
CDR3 DNA: TGTGCCAGCAGCCACCCCCTCGGAGTTCGCTACGAGCAGTACTTC
CDR3 protein: CASSHPLGVRYEQYF

J gene: TRBJ1-6
clone size: once
D gene: NA
V gene: TRBV7-8
CDR3 DNA: TGTGCCAGCAGCTTACTAGGGGATTCACCCCTCCACTTT
CDR3 protein: CASSLLGDSPLHF

J gene: TRBJ2-7
clone size: NA
D gene: NA
V gene: TRBV15
CDR3 DNA: TGTGCCACCAGCAGATGGGTGCAGGGGCGGGTGGACGAGCAGTACTTC
CDR3 protein: CATSRWVQGRVDEQYF

J gene: TRBJ1-2
clone size: NA
D gene: NA
V gene: TRBV30
CDR3 DNA: TGTGCCTGGAGTCGCCCCCCGACAGTTAACTATGGCTACACCTTC
CDR3 protein: CAWSRPPTVNYGYTF

J gene: TRBJ1-2
clone size: NA
D gene: NA
V gene: TRBV27
CDR3 DNA: TGTGCCAGCAGGGTAGCAGGGCGAGCTAACTATGGCTACACCTTC
CDR3 protein: CASRVAGRANYGYTF

J gene: TRBJ1-2
clone size: NA
D gene: NA
V gene: TRBV24-1
CDR3 DNA: TGTGCCACCAGTGATGCCTCGGCCGACGGGGAGTATGGCTACACCTTC
CDR3 protein: CATSDASADGEYGYTF

J gene: TRBJ2-3
clone size: NA
D gene: NA
V gene: TRBV19
CDR3 DNA: TGTGCCAGTAGTATAGATGCGACAGTGGATACGCAGTATTTT
CDR3 protein: CASSIDATVDTQYF

J gene: TRBJ1-3
clone size: NA
D gene: NA
V gene: TRBV5-4
CDR3 DNA: TGTGCCAGCAGCTTGGGAAGGGGCCCTCCTGGAAACACCATATATTTT
CDR3 protein: CASSLGRGPPGNTIYF

J gene: TRBJ2-3
clone size: NA
D gene: TRBD2
V gene: TRBV19
CDR3 DNA: TGTGCCAGTAGTATCGTATCTGGACTAGCGGGGTTGACAGATACGCAGTATTTT
CDR3 protein: CASSIVSGLAGLTDTQYF

J gene: TRBJ2-1
clone size: once
D gene: NA
V gene: TRBV10-3
CDR3 DNA: TGTGCCATTGGAGGGGGCACGTCGTCTCGTGAGCAGTTCTTC
CDR3 protein: CAIGGGTSSREQFF

J gene: TRBJ1-4
clone size: NA
D gene: TRBD1
V gene: TRBV5-1
CDR3 DNA: TGCGCCAGCAGTGCACAGGGGGCCGCCGAAAAACTGTTTTTT
CDR3 protein: CASSAQGAAEKLFF

J gene: TRBJ2-7
clone size: NA
D gene: TRBD1
V gene: TRBV18
CDR3 DNA: TGTGCCAGCTCCCGGGACAGGGGCTACGAGCAGTACTTC
CDR3 protein: CASSRDRGYEQYF

J gene: TRBJ2-1
clone size: NA
D gene: TRBD2
V gene: TRBV11-3
CDR3 DNA: TGTGCCAGCAGCTTAGGGGTTAGCGGGAGTTGGGTGGTTGATGAGCAGTTCTTC
CDR3 protein: CASSLGVSGSWVVDEQFF

J gene: TRBJ1-3
clone size: NA
D gene: NA
V gene: TRBV14
CDR3 DNA: TGTGCCAGCAGCCAAGCTCGGGGGGCGATAGGAAACACCATATATTTT
CDR3 protein: CASSQARGAIGNTIYF

J gene: TRBJ1-2
clone size: NA
D gene: TRBD1
V gene: TRBV7-3
CDR3 DNA: TGTGCCAGCAGCTTAACGGGACAGGGAGATGGCTACACCTTC
CDR3 protein: CASSLTGQGDGYTF

J gene: TRBJ2-3
clone size: NA
D gene: NA
V gene: TRBV5-1
CDR3 DNA: TGCGCCAGCAGCTTGGCCGGGGATACGCAGTATTTT
CDR3 protein: CASSLAGDTQYF

J gene: TRBJ2-5
clone size: NA
D gene: NA
V gene: TRBV28
CDR3 DNA: TGTGCCAGCGGCTCTCAAGAGACCCAGTACTTC
CDR3 protein: CASGSQETQYF

J gene: TRBJ2-1
clone size: NA
D gene: TRBD2
V gene: TRBV5-1
CDR3 DNA: TGCGCCAGCAGCCGTGGGACTAGCGGGAACGTCAATGAGCAGTTCTTC
CDR3 protein: CASSRGTSGNVNEQFF

J gene: TRBJ1-5
clone size: NA
D gene: NA
V gene: TRBV5-5
CDR3 DNA: TGTGCCAGCAGACGCGACACCACGGGACAGCCCCAGCATTTT
CDR3 protein: CASRRDTTGQPQHF

J gene: TRBJ2-3
clone size: few
D gene: TRBD1
V gene: TRBV29-1
CDR3 DNA: TGCAGCGTTGACCGGGGACAGGGGTCAGATACGCAGTATTTT
CDR3 protein: CSVDRGQGSDTQYF

J gene: TRBJ1-6
clone size: NA
D gene: NA
V gene: TRBV5-4
CDR3 DNA: TGTGCCAGCAGCTTGGGGGCGGGCGGCGGCGTTCTTTCACCCCTCCACTTT
CDR3 protein: CASSLGAGGGVLSPLHF

J gene: TRBJ2-1
clone size: NA
D gene: NA
V gene: TRBV25-1
CDR3 DNA: TGTGCCAGCAGCTTAGCGGTCAATGAGCAGTTCTTC
CDR3 protein: CASSLAVNEQFF

J gene: TRBJ1-3
clone size: NA
D gene: TRBD1
V gene: TRBV15
CDR3 DNA: TGTGCCACCAGCAGAGGCCGTACAGGGGACGCTGGAAACACCATATATTTT
CDR3 protein: CATSRGRTGDAGNTIYF

J gene: TRBJ2-3
clone size: NA
D gene: NA
V gene: TRBV11-3
CDR3 DNA: TGTGCCAGCAGCTTAGTAGGAGACACAGATACGCAGTATTTT
CDR3 protein: CASSLVGDTDTQYF